This T cell receptor (beta chain) derives from a study of T cells after yellow fever vaccination. Findings of the study overall: Post-booster repertoires again held most primary-vaccination clones (around 95% CD4, roughly 88% CD8). Contamination of FACS-sorted repertoires by abundant clonotypes from the bulk population could occur.

In TCRdb, the 5' RACE reads were re-called with MiXCR into one record per CDR3 protein. The data hold around 30,000 distinct CDR3 sequences, with 6% to 8.5% observed a single time. Per the germline V gene, CDR1 is LGHNA and CDR2 is YSLEER. V shed 0 bases and J shed 7 bases, with 18 bases lying between them. The CDR3 runs to 16 residues. This clonotype occurred a few times. This receptor was obtained from a man aged 18 to 30 who received the YFV17D yellow fever vaccine. J is TRBJ2-5 and V is TRBV4-3, with D perhaps matching TRBD1 (6 bases). The source material was PBMCs, either bulk or a sorted T-cell subset (CD4+, CD8+, memory, or dextramer-sorted; not recorded which), sampled on the day of the first yellow fever vaccination. The CDR3 spells CASSQDGLGGPRTQYF. The CDR3 DNA follows: TGCGCCAGCAGCCAAGATGGTCTTGGGGGCCCCAGGACCCAGTACTTC.